This entry features one T cell receptor (beta chain) sequence. What it binds is unknown. PCR employed 60 Vbeta and 13 Jbeta primers. Repertoires were generated with immunoSEQ multiplex PCR, while TCRdb's copy carries only in-frame clones and drops some. The top ten hold about 3.8% of the sample, which has about 140,000 clones, about 80% seen once. The data stem from a study of cytomegalovirus exposure and HLA in healthy donors. General study points: A missense variant in DCLRE1C was later tied to TCR beta V- and J-gene trimming.

V was cut by 3 bases and J by 4 bases, with 13 bases left in between. Germline assignment: CDR1 SGHTA and CDR2 FQGTGA. The CDR3 sequence is 15 residues long. The chain couples TRBV7-3 to TRBJ1-3; D might be TRBD1 (6 bases). This sequence was found in a man aged 40-55 years in good health and CMV-seropositive. Sequenced: PBMCs. In DNA form, the CDR3 reads TGTGCCAGCAGCTTGCAGGACAGATCGGGAAACACCATATATTTT. Translated, it gives CASSLQDRSGNTIYF.